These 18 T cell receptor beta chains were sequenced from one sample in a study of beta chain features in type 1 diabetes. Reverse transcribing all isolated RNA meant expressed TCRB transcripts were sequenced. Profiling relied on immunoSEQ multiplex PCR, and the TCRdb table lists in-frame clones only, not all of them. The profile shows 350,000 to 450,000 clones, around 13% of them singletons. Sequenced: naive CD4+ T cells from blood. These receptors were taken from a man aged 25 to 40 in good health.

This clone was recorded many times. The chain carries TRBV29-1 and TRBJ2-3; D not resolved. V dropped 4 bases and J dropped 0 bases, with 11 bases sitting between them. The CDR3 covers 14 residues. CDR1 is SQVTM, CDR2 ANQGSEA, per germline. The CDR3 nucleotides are TGCAGCGTTGGGGCCACTACTAGCACAGATACGCAGTATTTT. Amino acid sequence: CSVGATTSTDTQYF.

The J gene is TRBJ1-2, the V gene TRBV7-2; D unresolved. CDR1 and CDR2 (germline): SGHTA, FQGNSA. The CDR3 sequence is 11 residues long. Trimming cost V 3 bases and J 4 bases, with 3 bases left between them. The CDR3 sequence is CASSLVYGYTF. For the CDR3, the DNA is TGTGCCAGCAGCTTGGTCTATGGCTACACCTTC. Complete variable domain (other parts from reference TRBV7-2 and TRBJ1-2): GAGVSQSPSNKVTEKGKDVELRCDPISGHTALYWYRQSLGQGLEFLIYFQGNSAPDKSGLPSDRFSAERTGGSVSTLTIQRTQQEDSAVYLCASSLVYGYTFGSGTRLTVV.

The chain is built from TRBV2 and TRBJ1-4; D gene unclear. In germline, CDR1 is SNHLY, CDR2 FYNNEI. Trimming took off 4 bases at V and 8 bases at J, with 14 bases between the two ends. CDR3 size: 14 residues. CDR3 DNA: TGTGCCAGCAGTGGCAAAGCCGGGAGGGAAAAACTGTTTTTT. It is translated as CASSGKAGREKLFF.

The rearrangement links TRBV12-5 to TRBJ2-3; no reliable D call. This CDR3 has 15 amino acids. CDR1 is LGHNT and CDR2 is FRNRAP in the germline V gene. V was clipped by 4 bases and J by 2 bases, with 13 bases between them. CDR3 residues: CASGSVVDHTDTQYF. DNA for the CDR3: TGTGCTAGTGGTTCAGTCGTCGACCACACAGATACGCAGTATTTT.

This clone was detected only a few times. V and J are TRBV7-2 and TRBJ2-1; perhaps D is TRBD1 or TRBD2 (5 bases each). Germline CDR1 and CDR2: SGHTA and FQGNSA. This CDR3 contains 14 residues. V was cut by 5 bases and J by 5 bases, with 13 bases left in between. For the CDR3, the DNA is TGTGCCAGCAGCCCCCGGGGCGCAAACAATGAGCAGTTCTTC. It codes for CASSPRGANNEQFF.

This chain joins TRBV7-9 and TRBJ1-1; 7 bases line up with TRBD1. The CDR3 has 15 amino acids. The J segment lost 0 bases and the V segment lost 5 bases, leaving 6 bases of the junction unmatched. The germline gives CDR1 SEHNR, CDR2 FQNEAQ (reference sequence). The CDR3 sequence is CASSPLGQMNTEAFF. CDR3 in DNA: TGTGCCAGCAGCCCCCTGGGACAGATGAACACTGAAGCTTTCTTT.

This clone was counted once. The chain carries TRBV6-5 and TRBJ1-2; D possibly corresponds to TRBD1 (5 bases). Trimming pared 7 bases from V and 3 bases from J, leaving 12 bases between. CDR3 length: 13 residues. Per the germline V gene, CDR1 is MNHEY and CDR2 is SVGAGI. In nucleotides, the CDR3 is TGTGCCAGCAAGGAGGGGACTTACTATGGCTACACCTTC. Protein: CASKEGTYYGYTF.

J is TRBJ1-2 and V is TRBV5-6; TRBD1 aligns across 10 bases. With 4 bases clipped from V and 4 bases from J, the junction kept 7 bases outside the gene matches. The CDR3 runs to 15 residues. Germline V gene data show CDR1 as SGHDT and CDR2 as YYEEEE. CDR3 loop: CASSRDRGRSYGYTF. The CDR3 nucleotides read TGTGCCAGCAGCCGGGACAGGGGACGAAGCTATGGCTACACCTTC. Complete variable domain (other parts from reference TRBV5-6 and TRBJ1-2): DAGVTQSPTHLIKTRGQQVTLRCSPKSGHDTVSWYQQALGQGPQFIFQYYEEEERQRGNFPDRFSGHQFPNYSSELNVNALLLGDSALYLCASSRDRGRSYGYTFGSGTRLTVV.

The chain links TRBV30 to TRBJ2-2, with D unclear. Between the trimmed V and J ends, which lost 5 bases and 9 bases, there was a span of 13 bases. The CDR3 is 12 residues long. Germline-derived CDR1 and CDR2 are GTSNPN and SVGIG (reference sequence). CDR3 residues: CAWARRTRELFF. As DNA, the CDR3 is TGTGCCTGGGCACGTCGGACCCGGGAGCTGTTTTTT.

The chain's CDR3 is CASSPHRVLGKNIQYF. For the CDR3, the DNA is TGTGCCAGCTCACCACACCGGGTGTTGGGCAAAAACATTCAGTACTTC. The V call is TRBV18, the J call TRBJ2-4; D gene ambiguous. Trimming took off 1 base at V and 3 bases at J, with 13 bases between the two ends. The CDR3 length is 16 residues. Germline CDR1 and CDR2: KGHSH and LQKENI.

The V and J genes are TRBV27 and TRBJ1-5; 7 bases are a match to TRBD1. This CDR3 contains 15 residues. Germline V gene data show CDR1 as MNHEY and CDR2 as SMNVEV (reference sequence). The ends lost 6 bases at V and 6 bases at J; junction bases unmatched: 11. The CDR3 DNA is TGTGCCAGCAGGGAGGAGGGGGCGCCGGGTCAGCCCCAGCATTTT. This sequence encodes CASREEGAPGQPQHF.

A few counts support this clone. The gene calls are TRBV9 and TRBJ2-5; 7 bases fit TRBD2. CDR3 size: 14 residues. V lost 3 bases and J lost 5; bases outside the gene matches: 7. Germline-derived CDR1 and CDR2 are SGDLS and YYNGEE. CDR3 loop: CASSGNSGFETQYF. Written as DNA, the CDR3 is TGTGCCAGCAGCGGCAATAGCGGGTTTGAGACCCAGTACTTC. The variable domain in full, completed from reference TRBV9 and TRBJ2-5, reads DSGVTQTPKHLITATGQRVTLRCSPRSGDLSVYWYQQSLDQGLQFLIQYYNGEERAKGNILERFSAQQFPDLHSELNLSSLELGDSALYFCASSGNSGFETQYFGPGTRLLVL.

DNA of the CDR3: TGCGCCAGCAGCCAAGAGCCAGCTTCCTCTGGAAACACCATATATTTT. As protein: CASSQEPASSGNTIYF. The rearrangement uses TRBV4-1 and TRBJ1-3; D is uncertain. The CDR3 is 16 amino acids. Deletions cut 0 bases from V and 0 bases from J, with 9 bases between. From germline, CDR1 is MGHRA and CDR2 YSYEKL.

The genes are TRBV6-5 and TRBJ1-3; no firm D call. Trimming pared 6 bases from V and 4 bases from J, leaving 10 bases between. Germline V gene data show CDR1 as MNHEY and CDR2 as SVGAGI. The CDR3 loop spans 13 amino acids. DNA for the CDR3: TGTGCCAGCAGGGACTTTATAGGAAACACCATATATTTT. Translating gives CASRDFIGNTIYF.

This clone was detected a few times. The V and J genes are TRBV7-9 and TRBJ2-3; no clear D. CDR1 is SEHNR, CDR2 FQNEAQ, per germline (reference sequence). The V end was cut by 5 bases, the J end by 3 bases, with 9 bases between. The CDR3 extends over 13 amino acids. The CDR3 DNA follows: TGTGCCAGCAGCGCGCGATTAACAGATACGCAGTATTTT. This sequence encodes CASSARLTDTQYF. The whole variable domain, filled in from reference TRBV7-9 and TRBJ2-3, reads DTGVSQNPRHKITKRGQNVTFRCDPISEHNRLYWYRQTLGQGPEFLTYFQNEAQLEKSRLLSDRFSAERPKGSFSTLEIQRTEQGDSAMYLCASSARLTDTQYFGPGTRLTVL.

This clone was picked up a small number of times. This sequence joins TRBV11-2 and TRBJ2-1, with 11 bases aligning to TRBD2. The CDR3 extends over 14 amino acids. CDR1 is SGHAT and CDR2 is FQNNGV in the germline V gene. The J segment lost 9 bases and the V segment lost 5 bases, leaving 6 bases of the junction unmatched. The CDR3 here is CASSTRLAGLEQFF. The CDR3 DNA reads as TGTGCCAGCAGCACTCGACTAGCGGGACTTGAGCAGTTCTTC.

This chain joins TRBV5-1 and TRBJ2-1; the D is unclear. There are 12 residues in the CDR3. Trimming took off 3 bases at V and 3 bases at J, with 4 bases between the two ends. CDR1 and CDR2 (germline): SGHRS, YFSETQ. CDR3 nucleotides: TGCGCCAGCAGCTCCCTCTACAATGAGCAGTTCTTC. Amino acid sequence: CASSSLYNEQFF.

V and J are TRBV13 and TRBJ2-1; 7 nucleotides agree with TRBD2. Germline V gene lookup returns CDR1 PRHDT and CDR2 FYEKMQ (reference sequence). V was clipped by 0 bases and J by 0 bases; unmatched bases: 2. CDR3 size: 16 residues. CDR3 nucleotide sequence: TGTGCCAGCAGCTTAGGACTAGCGCCCTCCTACAATGAGCAGTTCTTC. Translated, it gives CASSLGLAPSYNEQFF.